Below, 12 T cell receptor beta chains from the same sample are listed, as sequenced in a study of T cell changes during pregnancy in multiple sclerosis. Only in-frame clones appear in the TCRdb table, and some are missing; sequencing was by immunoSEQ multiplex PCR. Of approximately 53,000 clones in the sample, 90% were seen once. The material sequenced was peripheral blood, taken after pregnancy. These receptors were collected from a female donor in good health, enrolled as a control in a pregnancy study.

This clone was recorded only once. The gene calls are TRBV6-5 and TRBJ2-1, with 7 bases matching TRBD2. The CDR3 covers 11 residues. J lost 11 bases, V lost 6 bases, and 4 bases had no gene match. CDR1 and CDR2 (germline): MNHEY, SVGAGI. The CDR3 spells CASSISGQQFF. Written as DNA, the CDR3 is TGTGCCAGCAGCATTAGCGGGCAGCAGTTCTTC.

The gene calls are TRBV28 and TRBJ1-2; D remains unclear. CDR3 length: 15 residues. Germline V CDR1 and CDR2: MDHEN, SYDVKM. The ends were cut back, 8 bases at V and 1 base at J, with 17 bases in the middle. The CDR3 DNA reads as TGTGCCAGCTCCTTCCCGCTGGGAGTTAACTATGGCTACACCTTC. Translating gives CASSFPLGVNYGYTF.

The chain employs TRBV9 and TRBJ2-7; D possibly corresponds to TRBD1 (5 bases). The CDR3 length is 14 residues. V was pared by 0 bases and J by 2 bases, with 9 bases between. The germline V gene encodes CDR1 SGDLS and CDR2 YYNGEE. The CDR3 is CASSVDQGPYEQYF. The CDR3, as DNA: TGTGCCAGCAGCGTAGATCAGGGCCCCTACGAGCAGTACTTC.

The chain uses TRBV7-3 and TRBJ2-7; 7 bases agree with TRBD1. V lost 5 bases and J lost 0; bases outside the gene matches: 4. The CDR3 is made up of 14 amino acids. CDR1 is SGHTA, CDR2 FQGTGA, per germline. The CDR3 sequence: CASSDRAGSYEQYF. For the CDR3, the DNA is TGTGCCAGCAGCGACAGGGCGGGCTCCTACGAGCAGTACTTC.

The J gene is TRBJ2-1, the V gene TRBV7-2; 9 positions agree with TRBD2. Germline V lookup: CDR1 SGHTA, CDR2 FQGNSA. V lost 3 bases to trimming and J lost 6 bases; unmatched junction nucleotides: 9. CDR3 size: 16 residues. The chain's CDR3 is CASSFFGGRALNEQFF. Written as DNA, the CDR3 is TGTGCCAGCAGCTTCTTTGGCGGGAGGGCCCTCAATGAGCAGTTCTTC.

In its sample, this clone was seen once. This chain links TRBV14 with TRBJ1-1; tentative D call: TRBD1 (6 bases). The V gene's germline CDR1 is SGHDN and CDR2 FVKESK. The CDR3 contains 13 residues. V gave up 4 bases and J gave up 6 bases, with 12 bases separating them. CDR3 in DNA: TGTGCCAGCAGCCGTTTTGGACAGTCTGAAGCTTTCTTT. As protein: CASSRFGQSEAFF.

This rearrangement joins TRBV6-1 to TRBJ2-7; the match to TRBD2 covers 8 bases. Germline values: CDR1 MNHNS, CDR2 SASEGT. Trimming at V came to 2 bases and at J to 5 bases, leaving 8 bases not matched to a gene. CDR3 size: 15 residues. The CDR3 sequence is CASSESSGGSDEQYF. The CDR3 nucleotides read TGTGCCAGCAGTGAATCTTCGGGAGGGAGCGACGAGCAGTACTTC.

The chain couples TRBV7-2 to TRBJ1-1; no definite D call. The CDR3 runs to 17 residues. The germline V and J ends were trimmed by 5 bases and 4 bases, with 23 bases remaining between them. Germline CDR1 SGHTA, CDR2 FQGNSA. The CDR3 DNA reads TGTGCCAGCAGCCACAGACCCGGGGAGGGCGATCGCACTGAAGCTTTCTTT. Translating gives CASSHRPGEGDRTEAFF.

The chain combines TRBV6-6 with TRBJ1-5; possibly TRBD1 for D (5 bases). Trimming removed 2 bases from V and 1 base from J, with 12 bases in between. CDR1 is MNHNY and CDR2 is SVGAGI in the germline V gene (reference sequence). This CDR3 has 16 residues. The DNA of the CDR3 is TGTGCCAGCAGTTACGTCCTCGGGGGAAGCAATCAGCCCCAGCATTTT. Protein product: CASSYVLGGSNQPQHF.

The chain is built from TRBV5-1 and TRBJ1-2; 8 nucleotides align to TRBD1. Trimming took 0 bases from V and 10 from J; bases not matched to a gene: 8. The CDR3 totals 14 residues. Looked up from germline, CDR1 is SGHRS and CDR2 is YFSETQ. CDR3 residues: CASSLVPGQGVYTF. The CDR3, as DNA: TGCGCCAGCAGCTTGGTTCCCGGACAGGGAGTCTACACCTTC.

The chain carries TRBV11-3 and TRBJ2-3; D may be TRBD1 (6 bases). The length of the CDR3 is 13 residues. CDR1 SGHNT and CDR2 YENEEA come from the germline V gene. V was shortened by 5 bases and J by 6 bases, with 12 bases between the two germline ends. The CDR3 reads CASSLQGRDTQYF. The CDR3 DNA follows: TGTGCCAGCAGCCTACAGGGCAGGGATACGCAGTATTTT. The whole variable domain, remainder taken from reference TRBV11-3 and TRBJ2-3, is EAGVVQSPRYKIIEKKQPVAFWCNPISGHNTLYWYLQNLGQGPELLIRYENEEAVDDSQLPKDRFSAERLKGVDSTLKIQPAELGDSAVYLCASSLQGRDTQYFGPGTRLTVL.

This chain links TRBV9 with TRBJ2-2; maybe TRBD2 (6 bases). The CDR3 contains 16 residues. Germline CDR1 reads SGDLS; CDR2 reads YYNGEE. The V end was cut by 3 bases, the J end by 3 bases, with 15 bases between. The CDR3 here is CASSGPSGLHTGELFF. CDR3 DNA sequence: TGTGCCAGCAGCGGACCCTCGGGACTTCACACCGGGGAGCTGTTTTTT.